Presented here are 3 T cell receptor beta chains from one specimen sequenced in a study of CD8+ T cells in alopecia areata. The authors extracted RNA and reverse transcribed it into cDNA as the sequencing template. Measured with immunoSEQ multiplex PCR; TCRdb has only the in-frame clones, and not every one. The sample has roughly 250,000 clones; approximately 61% are singletons. The sample was CD4+ T cells sorted from blood, taken at week 0. The receptors stem from a human donor with alopecia areata.

The gene calls are TRBV6-5 and TRBJ1-4; no firm D call. The CDR3 is 15 amino acids. Looked up from germline, CDR1 is MNHEY and CDR2 is SVGAGI. Trimming took off 2 bases at V and 3 bases at J, with 10 bases between the two ends. The CDR3 nucleotides read TGTGCCAGCAGTTACCACTCGGGGTCTAATGAAAAACTGTTTTTT. This sequence encodes CASSYHSGSNEKLFF.

The chain joins TRBV6-5 to TRBJ1-2, with 7 bases lining up with TRBD1. CDR1 MNHEY and CDR2 SVGAGI come from the germline V gene. V trimming: 8 bases; J trimming: 8 bases; junction bases outside the gene matches: 8. The CDR3 consists of 12 residues. As DNA, the CDR3 is TGTGCCAGCGCCGACAGGGATAAGGGCTACACCTTC. Its translation is CASADRDKGYTF.

This clone came up a few times. The chain combines TRBV2 with TRBJ2-5, with 8 nucleotides matching TRBD1. V was clipped by 2 bases and J by 5 bases; unmatched bases: 10. This CDR3 comprises 16 residues. Germline V gene sequence: CDR1 SNHLY, CDR2 FYNNEI. The CDR3 spells CASSENTAGGRETQYF. Here the CDR3 DNA reads TGTGCCAGCAGTGAAAATACGGCAGGGGGCCGGGAGACCCAGTACTTC.